This entry describes one T cell receptor beta chain. Source study methods: The assay estimated nucleated cells by amplifying reference gene primers. Profiled with immunoSEQ multiplex PCR; TCRdb holds only in-frame clones, not every one. V, J and clone size reflect that table, while D and trimming were determined from the DNA. The table records about 330,000 clones, roughly 90% of them present only once. The source of the sample is a study of blood T cell repertoires in COVID-19. Across the whole study: The samples span acute and convalescent COVID-19 from the United States, Italy and Spain. PBMCs, B-cell-depleted T cells, or T cells provided the cDNA or gDNA that made up the material.

The CDR3 runs to 18 residues. Losses at the gene ends were 2 bases for V and 3 bases for J; bases not matched to a gene: 11. CDR1 MNHEY and CDR2 SMNVEV come from the germline V gene (reference sequence). Sample: peripheral blood. The receptor was isolated from a woman between 50 and 59 years old with active or convalescent COVID-19. J is TRBJ2-3 and V is TRBV27; 10 bases agree with TRBD2. The CDR3 reads CASSLVASGLAETDTQYF. CDR3 nucleotide sequence: TGTGCCAGCAGTTTAGTGGCATCCGGACTAGCGGAAACAGATACGCAGTATTTT.